The rows below give T cell receptor beta chains drawn from one sample of a study of control samples from healthy donors and cancer patients. The assay was immunoSEQ multiplex PCR, and TCRdb's table has in-frame clones only and misses some. The profile shows 98,000 or so clones, around 89% of them singletons. Material: blood. Source of these receptors: a woman aged 70-85 years in good health. The CDR3 runs from the conserved cysteine through the conserved F or W.

>TRBV24-1
CATSGSREATNEKLFF
>TRBV18
CASSPERTDTQYF
>TRBV7-9
CASSFSGTGGMNTEAFF
>TRBV3-1/TRBV3-2
CASSLGFGPEGVNTEAFF
>TRBV6-5
CASRERLARETQYF
>TRBV2
CASSGSSGGADTQYF
>TRBV5-1
CASSLIYNEQFF
>TRBV28
CASSPPGGAPLHF
>TRBV18
CASSTSLQGEKLFF
>TRBV5-4
CASSLGLEETQYF
>TRBV6-2/TRBV6-3
CASSYSRSGRGYEQYF
>TRBV7-3
CASSLRGGGTDTQYF
>TRBV19
CASSIGGKSNQPQHF
>TRBV5-1
CASSLEGGRYEQYF
>TRBV5-4
CASSPGNRGFGGELFF
>TRBV9
CASSVEGTSSDYGYTF
>TRBV9
CASSVWDSNQPQHF
>TRBV6-2/TRBV6-3
CASSYTPGGRGAYEQYF
>TRBV6-2/TRBV6-3
CASSYGSGRYNEQFF
>TRBV5-8
CASSFSLGTGALGGEQFF
>TRBV10-1
CASSRGGLDTQYF
>TRBV2
CASGEATRYEQYF
>TRBV2
CASSEGQTNQPQHF
>TRBV5-1
CASSQTGDRTDTQYF
>TRBV28
CASGAGTEAFF
>TRBV10-2
CASTTPGGGGYTF
>TRBV25-1
CASSEAGLTSGANVLTF
>TRBV14
CASSQEGRLAGSGSKNIQYF
>TRBV30
CAWRSGPNSPLHF
>TRBV29-1
CSVPRDRNTGELFF
>TRBV5-4
CASSLQGGLNTEAFF
>TRBV2
CASSAAGGIVGNIQYF
>TRBV11-2
CASSSGLNTEAFF
>TRBV10-3
CAIRGQLLNTEAFF
>TRBV5-1
CASSFGTVNTEAFF
>TRBV9
CASSEADSYGYTF
>TRBV9
CASSAGLGLHNEQFF
>TRBV12-3/TRBV12-4
CASSFGPTDTQYF
>TRBV4-1
CASSQSETGLTGEQYF
>TRBV5-1
CASSISQGAAEAFF
>TRBV2
CASSGPAQQPQHF
>TRBV3-1/TRBV3-2
CASSQGRISYEQYF
>TRBV7-3
CASTPFAGKTDTQYF
>TRBV27
CASRKITGDSYNSPLHF
>TRBV9
CASSESGKNSPLHF
>TRBV5-1
CASSLAGTSGDTQYF
>TRBV9
CASSVGSRNYNSPLHF
>TRBV27
CATRTYQNSPLHF
>TRBV5-1
CASSRGSSGAYNEQFF